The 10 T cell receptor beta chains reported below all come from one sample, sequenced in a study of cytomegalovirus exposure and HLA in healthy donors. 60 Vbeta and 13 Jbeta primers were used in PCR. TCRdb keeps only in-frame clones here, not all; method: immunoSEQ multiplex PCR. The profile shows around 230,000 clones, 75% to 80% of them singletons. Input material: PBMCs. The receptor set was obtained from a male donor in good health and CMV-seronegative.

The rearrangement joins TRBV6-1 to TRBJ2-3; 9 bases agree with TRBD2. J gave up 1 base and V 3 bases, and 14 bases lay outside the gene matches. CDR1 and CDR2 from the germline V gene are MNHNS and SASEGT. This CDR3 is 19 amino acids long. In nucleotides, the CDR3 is TGTGCCAGCAGTGACATGGTGACTAGCGGTGCCTTGGGCACAGATACGCAGTATTTT. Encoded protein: CASSDMVTSGALGTDTQYF.

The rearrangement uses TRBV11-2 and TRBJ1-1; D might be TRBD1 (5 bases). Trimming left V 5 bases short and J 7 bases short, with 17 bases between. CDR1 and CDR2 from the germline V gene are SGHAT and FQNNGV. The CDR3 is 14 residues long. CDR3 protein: CASSHSRVTGEAFF. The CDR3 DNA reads TGTGCCAGCAGCCACTCCAGGGTTACGGGTGAAGCTTTCTTT.

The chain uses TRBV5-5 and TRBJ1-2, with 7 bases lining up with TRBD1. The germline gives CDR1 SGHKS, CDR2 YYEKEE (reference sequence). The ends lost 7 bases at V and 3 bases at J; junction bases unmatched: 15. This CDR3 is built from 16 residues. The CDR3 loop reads CASGAEVGGLYYGYTF. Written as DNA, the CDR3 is TGTGCCAGCGGGGCGGAGGTAGGGGGCCTATACTATGGCTACACCTTC. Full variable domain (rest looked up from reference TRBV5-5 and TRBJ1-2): DAGVTQSPTHLIKTRGQQVTLRCSPISGHKSVSWYQQVLGQGPQFIFQYYEKEERGRGNFPDRFSARQFPNYSSELNVNALLLGDSALYLCASGAEVGGLYYGYTFGSGTRLTVV.

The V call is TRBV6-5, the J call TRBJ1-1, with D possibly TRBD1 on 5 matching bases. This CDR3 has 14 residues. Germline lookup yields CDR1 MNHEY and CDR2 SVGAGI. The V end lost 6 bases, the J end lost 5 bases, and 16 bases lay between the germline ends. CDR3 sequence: CASSPGGGVTEAFF. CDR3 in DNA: TGTGCCAGCAGCCCCGGGGGGGGAGTAACTGAAGCTTTCTTT.

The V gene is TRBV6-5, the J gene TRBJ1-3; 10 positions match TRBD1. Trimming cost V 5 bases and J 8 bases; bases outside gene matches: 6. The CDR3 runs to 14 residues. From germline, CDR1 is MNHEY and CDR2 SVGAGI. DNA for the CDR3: TGTGCCAGCAGTACGACAGGGGGCTACGACACCATATATTTT. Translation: CASSTTGGYDTIYF.

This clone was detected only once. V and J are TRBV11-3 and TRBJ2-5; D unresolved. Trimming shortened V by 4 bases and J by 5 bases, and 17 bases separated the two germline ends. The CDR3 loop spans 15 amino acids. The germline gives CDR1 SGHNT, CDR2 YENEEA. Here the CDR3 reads CASSSVGFGQETQYF. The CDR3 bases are TGTGCCAGCAGCTCGGTGGGCTTTGGGCAGGAGACCCAGTACTTC.

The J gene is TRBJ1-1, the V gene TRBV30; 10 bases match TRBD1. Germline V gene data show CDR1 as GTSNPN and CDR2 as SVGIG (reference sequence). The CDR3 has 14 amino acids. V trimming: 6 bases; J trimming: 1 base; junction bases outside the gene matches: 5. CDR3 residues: CACKRDRGNTEAFF. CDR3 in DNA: TGTGCCTGCAAAAGGGACAGGGGGAACACTGAAGCTTTCTTT.

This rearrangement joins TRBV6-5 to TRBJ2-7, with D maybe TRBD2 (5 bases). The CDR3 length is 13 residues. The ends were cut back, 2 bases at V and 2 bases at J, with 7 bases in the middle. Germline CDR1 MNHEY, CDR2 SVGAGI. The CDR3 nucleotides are TGTGCCAGCAGTTACCCGGGGACCTACGAGCAGTACTTC. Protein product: CASSYPGTYEQYF.

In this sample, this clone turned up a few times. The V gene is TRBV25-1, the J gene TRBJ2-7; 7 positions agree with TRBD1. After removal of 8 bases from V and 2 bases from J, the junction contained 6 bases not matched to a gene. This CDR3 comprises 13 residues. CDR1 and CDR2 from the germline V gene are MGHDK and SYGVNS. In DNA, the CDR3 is TGTGCCAGCCGAGGACAGGAGGCCTACGAGCAGTACTTC. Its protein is CASRGQEAYEQYF.

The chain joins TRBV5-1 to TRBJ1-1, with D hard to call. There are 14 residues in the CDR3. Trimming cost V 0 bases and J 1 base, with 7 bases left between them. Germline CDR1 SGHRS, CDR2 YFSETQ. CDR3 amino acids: CASSLVAENTEAFF. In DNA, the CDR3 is TGCGCCAGCAGCTTGGTGGCGGAGAACACTGAAGCTTTCTTT.